The rows below give T cell receptor beta chains drawn from one sample of a study of cytomegalovirus exposure and HLA in healthy donors. Method: immunoSEQ multiplex PCR; TCRdb's copy keeps in-frame clones and lacks some. The sample yields some 140,000 clones, just under 90% seen once. Sequencing used PBMCs. Receptor source: a woman aged 25 to 39 in good health and CMV-seropositive. CDR3s include the opening cysteine and the closing phenylalanine or tryptophan. The D gene is left open where the match is weak. Size values are once, few and many counts, or a class for expanded clones, and some rows have none.

-	TRBJ1-5	-	TRBV5-6	CASSLAARVGQPQHF	TGTGCCAGCAGCTTGGCCGCGAGGGTCGGTCAGCCCCAGCATTTT
TRBD2	TRBJ2-7	-	TRBV5-1	CASSLLPSGDRNEQYF	TGCGCCAGCAGCTTGCTACCTAGCGGGGATCGGAACGAGCAGTACTTC
TRBD2	TRBJ2-2	few	TRBV5-1	CASSRGLETTGELFF	TGCGCCAGCAGCCGGGGACTAGAAACCACCGGGGAGCTGTTTTTT
-	TRBJ2-1	-	TRBV6-6	CASSGRQIYNEQFF	TGTGCCAGCAGTGGGAGACAAATCTACAATGAGCAGTTCTTC
-	TRBJ2-2	-	TRBV15	CATSRGGWRDTGELFF	TGTGCCACCAGCAGAGGCGGGTGGCGGGACACCGGGGAGCTGTTTTTT
TRBD2	TRBJ2-3	-	TRBV11-3	CASSISSGGEHTQYF	TGTGCCAGCAGCATCTCTAGCGGGGGGGAACATACGCAGTATTTT
-	TRBJ1-2	-	TRBV7-2	CASSPYRENYGYTF	TGTGCCAGCAGCCCCTACAGGGAAAACTATGGCTACACCTTC
TRBD1	TRBJ1-1	-	TRBV10-2	CASSESGTANTEAFF	TGCGCCAGCAGTGAGTCCGGGACAGCGAACACTGAAGCTTTCTTT
-	TRBJ2-1	-	TRBV7-3	CASSLIGVSDEQFF	TGTGCCAGCAGCTTAATAGGCGTAAGCGATGAGCAGTTCTTC
TRBD1	TRBJ1-4	few	TRBV6-5	CASSYSRTGGLQKLFF	TGTGCCAGCAGTTACTCCCGGACAGGGGGATTGCAAAAACTGTTTTTT
-	TRBJ2-7	-	TRBV2	CASSETGYEQYF	TGTGCCAGCAGCGAGACGGGGTACGAGCAGTACTTC
-	TRBJ1-3	-	TRBV5-4	CASSLGASFSGNTIYF	TGTGCCAGCAGCTTGGGGGCGTCCTTCTCTGGAAACACCATATATTTT
-	TRBJ2-5	-	TRBV20-1	CSARAETQYF	TGCAGTGCTAGGGCAGAGACCCAGTACTTC
TRBD1	TRBJ1-2	-	TRBV5-1	CASSSSGGANYGYTF	TGCGCCAGCAGCTCTTCAGGGGGCGCTAACTATGGCTACACCTTC
-	TRBJ2-7	-	TRBV4-1	CASSPIRGLSGEQYF	TGCGCCAGCAGCCCCATTAGGGGCCTATCGGGCGAGCAGTACTTC
-	TRBJ2-3	-	TRBV6-5	CASSRDSLYTDTQYF	TGTGCCAGCAGCCGAGACAGCCTTTACACAGATACGCAGTATTTT